The 2 T cell receptor beta chains below were found in one sample sequenced in a study of T-cell reconstitution after alpha-beta-depleted transplantation in children. TCRbeta library preparation incorporated unique molecular identifiers. TCRdb re-called the PCR reads with MiXCR, one entry per CDR3 protein. The sample holds about 690,000 distinct CDR3 sequences, roughly 17% seen once. Sequencing used PBMCs from the stem cell graft donor, obtained from the stem cell graft. All receptors come from a human donor who donated a stem cell graft to a child with acute myeloid leukemia.

The table lists this clonotype with a few counts. The chain links TRBV12-3 or TRBV12-4 to TRBJ1-2; no firm D call. Trimming cost V 6 bases and J 5 bases, with 19 bases left between them. This CDR3 region has 15 residues. CDR3 amino acids: CASRMPGFSAYGYTF. The CDR3 region has the DNA TGTGCCAGCAGAATGCCCGGGTTTTCCGCTTATGGCTACACCTTC.

The chain employs TRBV7-9 and TRBJ2-2, with D unclear. Trimming took off 5 bases at V and 6 bases at J, with 7 bases between the two ends. The CDR3 has 12 amino acids. Germline values: CDR1 SEHNR, CDR2 FQNEAQ (reference sequence). The CDR3 reads CASSPMPGELFF. The CDR3 DNA reads as TGTGCCAGCAGCCCAATGCCCGGGGAGCTGTTTTTT.